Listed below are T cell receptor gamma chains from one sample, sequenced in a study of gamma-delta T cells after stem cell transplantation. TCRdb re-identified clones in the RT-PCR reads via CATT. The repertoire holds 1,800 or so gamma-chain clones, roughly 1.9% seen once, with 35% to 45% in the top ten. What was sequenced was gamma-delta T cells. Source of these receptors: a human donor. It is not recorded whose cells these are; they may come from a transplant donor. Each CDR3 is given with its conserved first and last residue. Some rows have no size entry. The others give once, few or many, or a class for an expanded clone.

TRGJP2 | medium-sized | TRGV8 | CATWAGDWIKTF | TGTGCCACCTGGGCGGGGGATTGGATCAAGACGTTT
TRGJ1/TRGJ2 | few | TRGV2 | CATWDGRVKLF | TGTGCCACCTGGGACGGGCGGGTGAAACTCTTT
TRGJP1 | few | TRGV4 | CATWDETSTGWFKIF | TGTGCCACCTGGGATGAGACATCCACTGGTTGGTTCAAGATATTT
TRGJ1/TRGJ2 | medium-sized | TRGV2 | CATWDGTYYKKLF | TGTGCCACCTGGGACGGAACCTATTATAAGAAACTCTTT
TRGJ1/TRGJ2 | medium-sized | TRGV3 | CATWDRLVYYKKLF | TGTGCCACCTGGGACAGGCTTGTTTATTATAAGAAACTCTTT
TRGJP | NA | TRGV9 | CALWDAQGELGKKIKVF | TGTGCCTTGTGGGACGCCCAGGGGGAGTTGGGCAAAAAAATCAAGGTATTT
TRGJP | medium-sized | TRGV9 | CALWQQELGKKIKVF | TGTGCCTTGTGGCAGCAAGAGTTGGGCAAAAAAATCAAGGTATTT
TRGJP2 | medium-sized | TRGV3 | CATWAYGRVGWIKTF | TGTGCCACCTGGGCCTACGGCCGGGTAGGATGGATCAAGACGTTT
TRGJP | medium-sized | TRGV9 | CALWEVRELGKKIKVF | TGTGCCTTGTGGGAGGTGAGGGAGTTGGGCAAAAAAATCAAGGTATTT
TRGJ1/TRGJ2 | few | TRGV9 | CALWDPRGYYKKLF | TGTGCCTTGTGGGACCCGCGTGGGTATTATAAGAAACTCTTT
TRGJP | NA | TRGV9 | CALWEVHTGELGKKIKVF | TGTGCCTTGTGGGAGGTGCATACCGGGGAGTTGGGCAAAAAAATCAAGGTATTT
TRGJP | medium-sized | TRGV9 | CALWEHQELGKKIKVF | TGTGCCTTGTGGGAGCATCAAGAGTTGGGCAAAAAAATCAAGGTATTT
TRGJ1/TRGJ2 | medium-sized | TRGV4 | CATWASHKKLF | TGTGCCACCTGGGCCAGTCATAAGAAACTCTTT
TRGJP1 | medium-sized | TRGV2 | CATWDDPSFKIF | TGTGCCACCTGGGACGACCCGAGCTTCAAGATATTT
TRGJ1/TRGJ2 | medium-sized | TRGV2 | CATWDGRYYKKLF | TGTGCCACCTGGGACGGGCGTTATTATAAGAAACTCTTT
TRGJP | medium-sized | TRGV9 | CALWEVEELGKKIKVF | TGTGCCTTGTGGGAGGTTGAGGAGTTGGGCAAAAAAATCAAGGTATTT
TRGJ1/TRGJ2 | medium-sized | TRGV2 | CATWDGRYKKLF | TGTGCCACCTGGGACGGGCGATATAAGAAACTCTTT
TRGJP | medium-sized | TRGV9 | CALWDRAPGELGKKIKVF | TGTGCCTTGTGGGATCGAGCGCCCGGGGAGTTGGGCAAAAAAATCAAGGTATTT
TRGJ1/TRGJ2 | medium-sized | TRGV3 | CATWDRHHYKKLF | TGTGCCACCTGGGACAGGCATCATTATAAGAAACTCTTT
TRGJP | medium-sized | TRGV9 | CALWEGPELGKKIKVF | TGTGCCTTGTGGGAGGGCCCAGAGTTGGGCAAAAAAATCAAGGTATTT
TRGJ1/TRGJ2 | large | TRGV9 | CALWEVPQNKKLF | TGTGCCTTGTGGGAGGTGCCACAGAATAAGAAACTCTTT
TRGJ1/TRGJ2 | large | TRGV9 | CALWEPQGYKKLF | TGTGCCTTGTGGGAGCCTCAGGGGTATAAGAAACTCTTT
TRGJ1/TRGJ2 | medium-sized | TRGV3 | CATWVPKTYYKKLF | TGTGCCACCTGGGTCCCCAAGACGTATTATAAGAAACTCTTT
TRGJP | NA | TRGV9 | CALWEVQSSSKFRSELGKKIKVF | TGTGCCTTGTGGGAGGTGCAATCGAGCTCGAAATTTCGGTCCGAGTTGGGCAAAAAAATCAAGGTATTT
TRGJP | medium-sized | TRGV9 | CALWELGKKIKVF | TGTGCCTTGTGGGAGTTGGGCAAAAAAATCAAGGTATTT
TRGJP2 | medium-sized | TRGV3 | CATWDRHSDWIKTF | TGTGCCACCTGGGACAGGCATAGTGATTGGATCAAGACGTTT
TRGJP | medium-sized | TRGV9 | CALWEVQSVLGKKIKVF | TGTGCCTTGTGGGAGGTGCAGTCAGTGTTGGGCAAAAAAATCAAGGTATTT
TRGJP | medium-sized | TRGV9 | CALWEEQQELGKKIKVF | TGTGCCTTGTGGGAGGAACAACAAGAGTTGGGCAAAAAAATCAAGGTATTT
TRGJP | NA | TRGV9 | CALWEVQGNGLGKKIKVF | TGTGCCTTGTGGGAGGTGCAGGGTAACGGGTTGGGCAAAAAAATCAAGGTATTT
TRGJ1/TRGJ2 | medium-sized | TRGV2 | CATWDGPNYYKKLF | TGTGCCACCTGGGACGGGCCGAATTATTATAAGAAACTCTTT
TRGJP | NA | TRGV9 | CALWEGDFGLGKKIKVF | TGTGCCTTGTGGGAGGGGGACTTCGGGTTGGGCAAAAAAATCAAGGTATTT
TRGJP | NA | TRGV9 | CALWDRGELGKKIKVF | TGTGCCTTGTGGGACCGCGGGGAGTTGGGCAAAAAAATCAAGGTATTT
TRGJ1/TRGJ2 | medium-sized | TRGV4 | CATWDRRGYYKKLF | TGTGCCACCTGGGATCGGAGGGGCTATTATAAGAAACTCTTT
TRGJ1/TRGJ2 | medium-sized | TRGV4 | CATWGLGREKLF | TGTGCCACCTGGGGATTGGGCCGGGAGAAACTCTTT
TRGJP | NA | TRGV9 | CALWEVDELGKKIKVF | TGTGCCTTGTGGGAGGTAGACGAGTTGGGCAAAAAAATCAAGGTATTT
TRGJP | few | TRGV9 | CALWEVELQELGKKIKVF | TGTGCCTTGTGGGAGGTGGAACTGCAAGAGTTGGGCAAAAAAATCAAGGTATTT
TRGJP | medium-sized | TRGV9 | CALWEVEQELGKKIKVF | TGTGCCTTGTGGGAGGTTGAGCAAGAGTTGGGCAAAAAAATCAAGGTATTT
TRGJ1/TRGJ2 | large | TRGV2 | CATWERYKKLF | TGTGCCACCTGGGAACGGTATAAGAAACTCTTT
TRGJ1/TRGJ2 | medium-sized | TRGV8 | CATWFNYYKKLF | TGTGCCACCTGGTTTAATTATTATAAGAAACTCTTT
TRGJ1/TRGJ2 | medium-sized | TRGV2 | CATWDGQAKLF | TGTGCCACCTGGGACGGGCAGGCGAAACTCTTT
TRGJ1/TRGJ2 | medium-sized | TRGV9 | CALWEVRIYKKLF | TGTGCCTTGTGGGAGGTGCGGATTTATAAGAAACTCTTT
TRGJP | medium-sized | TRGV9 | CALWEVLQELGKKIKVF | TGTGCCTTGTGGGAGGTGCTCCAAGAGTTGGGCAAAAAAATCAAGGTATTT
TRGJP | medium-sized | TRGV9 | CALWEVIWELGKKIKVF | TGTGCCTTGTGGGAGGTCATTTGGGAGTTGGGCAAAAAAATCAAGGTATTT
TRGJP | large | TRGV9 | CALWEVDEELGKKIKVF | TGTGCCTTGTGGGAGGTGGATGAGGAGTTGGGCAAAAAAATCAAGGTATTT
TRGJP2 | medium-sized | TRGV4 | CATWDLSSDWIKTF | TGTGCCACCTGGGATCTAAGTAGTGATTGGATCAAGACGTTT
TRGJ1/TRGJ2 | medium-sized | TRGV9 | CALWEDVGRRKKLF | TGTGCCTTGTGGGAGGATGTGGGCCGTAGAAAGAAACTCTTT
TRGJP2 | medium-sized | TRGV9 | CALWEVQGGDWIKTF | TGTGCCTTGTGGGAGGTGCAGGGGGGTGATTGGATCAAGACGTTT
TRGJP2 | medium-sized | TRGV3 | CATWDRPKGSSDWIKTF | TGTGCCACCTGGGACAGGCCAAAAGGGAGTAGTGATTGGATCAAGACGTTT
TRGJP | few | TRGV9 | CALWVGGELGKKIKVF | TGTGCCTTGTGGGTTGGGGGGGAGTTGGGCAAAAAAATCAAGGTATTT
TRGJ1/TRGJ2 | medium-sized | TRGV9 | CALWNPGYKKLF | TGTGCCTTGTGGAACCCAGGTTATAAGAAACTCTTT
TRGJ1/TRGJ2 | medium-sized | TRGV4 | CATWDGADYKKLF | TGTGCCACCTGGGATGGGGCGGATTATAAGAAACTCTTT
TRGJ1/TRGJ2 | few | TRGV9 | CTLWEVRSSRKLF | TGTACCTTGTGGGAGGTGCGGAGTTCTCGTAAACTCTTT